Listed here are 21 T cell receptor beta chains from one sample, sequenced in a study of shared clonotypes between healthy human individuals. Sequencing used immunoSEQ multiplex PCR; TCRdb keeps in-frame clones, though not all of them. The sample holds around 1 million clones, around 80% seen once. Sample: memory CD4+ T cells sorted from blood. Sample subset: CD45RA-negative fraction. All receptors come from a man aged 18 to 35 in good health.

The J gene is TRBJ2-7, the V gene TRBV6-1; tentatively, D is TRBD1 (5 bases). Trimming stripped 6 bases from V and 3 bases from J, with 15 bases between. Germline V lookup: CDR1 MNHNS, CDR2 SASEGT. The CDR3 length is 14 residues. CDR3 protein: CASSPQTEFYEQYF. DNA for the CDR3: TGTGCCAGCAGCCCTCAGACAGAGTTCTACGAGCAGTACTTC.

This chain connects TRBV19 to TRBJ1-2; D unresolved. Germline values: CDR1 LNHDA, CDR2 SQIVND (reference sequence). This CDR3 is 15 amino acids long. Trimming left V 3 bases short and J 2 bases short, with 13 bases between. The CDR3 DNA reads TGTGCCAGTAGTATGGCCGGTCAGAAAAACTATGGCTACACCTTC. Residues: CASSMAGQKNYGYTF. Looking up the rest from reference TRBV19 and TRBJ1-2 gives the full variable domain: DGGITQSPKYLFRKEGQNVTLSCEQNLNHDAMYWYRQDPGQGLRLIYYSQIVNDFQKGDIAEGYSVSREKKESFPLTVTSAQKNPTAFYLCASSMAGQKNYGYTFGSGTRLTVV.

The J gene is TRBJ2-2, the V gene TRBV5-4, with 9 bases matching TRBD2. V shed 4 bases, J shed 6 bases, and the junction held 13 bases outside the gene matches. Germline CDR1 is SGHNT and CDR2 is YYREEE (reference sequence). CDR3 length equals 17 residues. The CDR3: CASSPTGGGAYAGELFF. CDR3 DNA sequence: TGTGCCAGCAGCCCCACTGGCGGGGGGGCTTACGCCGGGGAGCTGTTTTTT.

The count of this clone is one. The rearrangement links TRBV29-1 to TRBJ2-3; TRBD1 aligns across 8 bases. Germline CDR1 reads SQVTM; CDR2 reads ANQGSEA. CDR3 length: 12 amino acids. The ends lost 7 bases at V and 4 bases at J; junction bases unmatched: 4. The CDR3 nucleotides are TGCAGCGGTCAGGGGGCGGCAGATACGCAGTATTTT. This encodes CSGQGAADTQYF.

V gene TRBV11-1 combines with J gene TRBJ1-3, with 8 bases aligning to TRBD1. The V segment lost 4 bases and the J segment 2 bases; nucleotides outside the gene matches: 4. Germline V gives CDR1 SGHAT, CDR2 FQDESV (reference sequence). The CDR3 sequence is 15 residues long. The CDR3 is CASSSGGEPGNTIYF. CDR3 coding DNA: TGTGCCAGCAGCTCAGGGGGCGAACCTGGAAACACCATATATTTT.

This clone has a single count. This chain uses TRBV6-1 with TRBJ1-1; D possibly corresponds to TRBD1 (6 bases). CDR1 and CDR2 from the germline V gene are MNHNS and SASEGT. The CDR3 loop spans 13 amino acids. V shed 8 bases and J shed 1 base, with 11 bases lying between them. CDR3 DNA: TGTGCCAGCCTTCTACAGGGGAACACTGAAGCTTTCTTT. Translated: CASLLQGNTEAFF.

The chain combines TRBV7-2 with TRBJ1-1, with a possible D match to TRBD1 (5 bases). In germline, CDR1 is SGHTA, CDR2 FQGNSA. Trimming took off 1 base at V and 1 base at J, with 7 bases between the two ends. CDR3 length equals 14 residues. CDR3 nucleotide sequence: TGTGCCAGCAGCTTAGTTGGGGGGAACACTGAAGCTTTCTTT. This encodes CASSLVGGNTEAFF. Together with reference TRBV7-2 and TRBJ1-1, the CDR3 gives the full variable domain: GAGVSQSPSNKVTEKGKDVELRCDPISGHTALYWYRQSLGQGLEFLIYFQGNSAPDKSGLPSDRFSAERTGGSVSTLTIQRTQQEDSAVYLCASSLVGGNTEAFFGQGTRLTVV.

This clone was seen a few times. V is TRBV2 and J is TRBJ1-5; no firm D call. The V end was cut by 5 bases, the J end by 0 bases, with 11 bases between. Germline CDR1 is SNHLY and CDR2 is FYNNEI. The CDR3 spans 15 residues. CDR3 protein: CASSYGSISNQPQHF. In nucleotides, the CDR3 is TGTGCCAGCAGTTACGGGTCCATTAGCAATCAGCCCCAGCATTTT.

The chain couples TRBV7-9 to TRBJ2-5; D is perhaps TRBD2 (6 bases). Germline CDR1 reads SEHNR; CDR2 reads FQNEAQ (reference sequence). The germline V and J ends were trimmed by 5 bases and 7 bases, with 8 bases remaining between them. The CDR3 loop spans 11 amino acids. The CDR3, as DNA: TGTGCCAGCAGCGAGGGAGGGACCCAGTACTTC. Protein sequence: CASSEGGTQYF.

The V call is TRBV18, the J call TRBJ2-7; D not resolved. The CDR3 has 13 amino acids. V shed 5 bases and J shed 3 bases, with 11 bases lying between them. Germline V lookup: CDR1 KGHSH, CDR2 LQKENI. CDR3: CASSSSPGYEQYF. The CDR3 DNA reads TGTGCCAGCTCATCCTCACCGGGCTACGAGCAGTACTTC.

The chain is built from TRBV19 and TRBJ1-6; D is perhaps TRBD1 (6 bases). This CDR3 is built from 15 residues. V dropped 2 bases and J dropped 7 bases, with 12 bases sitting between them. Germline lookup yields CDR1 LNHDA and CDR2 SQIVND (reference sequence). The chain's CDR3 is CASSIQDSPNSPLHF. The CDR3, as DNA: TGTGCCAGTAGTATACAGGACAGTCCAAATTCACCCCTCCACTTT. Variable domain in full (rest from reference TRBV19 and TRBJ1-6): DGGITQSPKYLFRKEGQNVTLSCEQNLNHDAMYWYRQDPGQGLRLIYYSQIVNDFQKGDIAEGYSVSREKKESFPLTVTSAQKNPTAFYLCASSIQDSPNSPLHFGNGTRLTVT.

V usage is TRBV9 and J usage is TRBJ1-6; 7 nucleotides agree with TRBD1. This CDR3 has 17 residues. The junction had 8 bases not matched to a gene; V was cut back by 0 bases and J by 5 bases. Germline lookup yields CDR1 SGDLS and CDR2 YYNGEE. This chain's CDR3 is CASSVGGEGQDNSPLHF. The CDR3 DNA reads TGTGCCAGCAGCGTAGGGGGTGAAGGACAGGATAATTCACCCCTCCACTTT.

V is TRBV6-5 and J is TRBJ2-3; D might be TRBD1 (5 bases). Germline V lookup: CDR1 MNHEY, CDR2 SVGAGI. The CDR3 has 13 amino acids. V was clipped by 8 bases and J by 6 bases, with 15 bases between them. The CDR3 DNA reads as TGTGCCAGCCGGCCTTACAGGTCTGATACGCAGTATTTT. As protein: CASRPYRSDTQYF.

The table lists this clone with many counts. The V call is TRBV28, the J call TRBJ2-6; 8 nucleotides agree with TRBD2. Trimming removed 5 bases from V and 0 bases from J; junction bases left unmatched: 6. Germline CDR1 MDHEN, CDR2 SYDVKM. The CDR3 runs to 17 residues. The CDR3: CASSPGLAPSGANVLTF. The CDR3 DNA follows: TGTGCCAGCAGTCCAGGACTAGCCCCCTCTGGGGCCAACGTCCTGACTTTC.

This clone appeared a few times. The chain has TRBV11-2 and TRBJ1-1; D is ambiguous. Trimming left V 3 bases short and J 3 bases short, with 8 bases between. The germline V gene encodes CDR1 SGHAT and CDR2 FQNNGV. The CDR3 loop spans 13 amino acids. CDR3: CASSFTSDTEAFF. The CDR3 DNA reads TGTGCCAGCAGCTTCACTTCGGACACTGAAGCTTTCTTT. Combining the CDR3 with reference TRBV11-2 and TRBJ1-1 gives the whole variable domain EAGVAQSPRYKIIEKRQSVAFWCNPISGHATLYWYQQILGQGPKLLIQFQNNGVVDDSQLPKDRFSAERLKGVDSTLKIQPAKLEDSAVYLCASSFTSDTEAFFGQGTRLTVV.

The chain combines TRBV10-3 with TRBJ2-5; D tentatively fits TRBD1 or TRBD2 (5 bases each). V was clipped by 3 bases and J by 5 bases, with 13 bases between them. The CDR3 runs to 14 residues. Germline CDR1 and CDR2: ENHRY and SYGVKD. The CDR3 nucleotides read TGTGCCATCAGTGACCCCCTAGGGACGGAGACCCAGTACTTC. Translated: CAISDPLGTETQYF.

The chain employs TRBV27 and TRBJ1-5; D is unclear. The CDR3 spans 13 residues. Per germline, CDR1 MNHEY and CDR2 SMNVEV (reference sequence). Deletions cut 8 bases from V and 3 bases from J, with 11 bases between. Here the CDR3 reads CASRREFNQPQHF. Written as DNA, the CDR3 is TGTGCCAGCCGGAGAGAGTTCAATCAGCCCCAGCATTTT.

The CDR3 DNA follows: TGTGCCAGCAGTGGGGACAGGGGGCGGGAAGAGCAGTACTTC. Its translation is CASSGDRGREEQYF. This chain connects TRBV2 to TRBJ2-7; 12 bases are a match to TRBD1. The CDR3 has 14 residues. With 4 bases clipped from V and 7 bases from J, the junction kept 5 bases outside the gene matches. CDR1 and CDR2 (germline): SNHLY, FYNNEI.

As regards this clone: Other DNA sequences within the sample encode an identical CDR3. The gene calls are TRBV5-4 and TRBJ2-5; a weak D match, TRBD2 (6 bases). This CDR3 spans 13 amino acids. In germline, CDR1 is SGHNT, CDR2 YYREEE (reference sequence). V lost 4 bases and J lost 7, with 14 bases in between. The CDR3: CASSLDLGGTQYF. Written as DNA, the CDR3 is TGTGCCAGCAGCCTGGACCTCGGGGGGACCCAGTACTTC. The full variable domain, rest sourced from reference TRBV5-4 and TRBJ2-5, is ETGVTQSPTHLIKTRGQQVTLRCSSQSGHNTVSWYQQALGQGPQFIFQYYREEENGRGNFPPRFSGLQFPNYSSELNVNALELDDSALYLCASSLDLGGTQYFGPGTRLLVL.

This clone was seen repeatedly, ten times or more. The chain recombines TRBV5-6 with TRBJ1-1; perhaps TRBD1 as D (6 bases). This CDR3 spans 15 amino acids. Germline CDR1 SGHDT, CDR2 YYEEEE. Trimming stripped 4 bases from V and 6 bases from J, with 19 bases between. CDR3 coding DNA: TGTGCCAGCAGCCTGACTTCAAGGGGGAATGCTGAAGCTTTCTTT. It specifies CASSLTSRGNAEAFF.

This chain connects TRBV29-1 to TRBJ2-7; 14 nucleotides line up with TRBD2. V lost 0 bases to trimming and J lost 7 bases; unmatched junction nucleotides: 5. Germline lookup yields CDR1 SQVTM and CDR2 ANQGSEA. The CDR3 totals 15 residues. DNA for the CDR3: TGCAGCGTTGAAGAGGGACTAGCGGGAGTAAGGGAGCAGTACTTC. Translated: CSVEEGLAGVREQYF.